These 10 T cell receptor beta chains originate from one sample sequenced in a study of neurological immune-mediated disorders. TCRdb passed the 5' RACE reads through MiXCR, listing each CDR3 protein once. The table includes tens of thousands of distinct CDR3 sequences, around an eighth detected once. The sequencing input was PBMCs. The receptors come from a woman in her fifties or sixties in good health.

This clonotype is a singleton in its sample. This chain joins TRBV28 and TRBJ2-2, with TRBD1 identical over 7 bases. The V gene's germline CDR1 is MDHEN and CDR2 SYDVKM. Germline trimming cut 5 bases from V and 4 bases from J; bases unmatched to any gene: 10. This CDR3 contains 16 residues. This CDR3 reads CASSSSRTGFTGELFF. In nucleotides, the CDR3 is TGTGCCAGCAGTAGCTCCAGGACAGGATTCACCGGGGAGCTGTTTTTT.

This clonotype was seen repeatedly, ten times or more. The chain combines TRBV20-1 with TRBJ1-1; D call uncertain. Germline CDR1 DFQATT, CDR2 SNEGSKA (reference sequence). Trimming shortened V by 6 bases and J by 3 bases, and 11 bases separated the two germline ends. CDR3 length: 12 amino acids. CDR3 residues: CSAGAGDTEAFF. In nucleotides, the CDR3 is TGCAGTGCCGGAGCTGGGGACACTGAAGCTTTCTTT.

This chain links TRBV5-5 with TRBJ2-7; 8 bases align to TRBD2. This CDR3 is 15 amino acids long. Trimming took 1 base from V and 3 from J; bases not matched to a gene: 6. Germline V gene lookup returns CDR1 SGHKS and CDR2 YYEKEE (reference sequence). CDR3 residues: CASSLQAGDVYEQYF. CDR3 DNA: TGTGCCAGCAGCTTGCAAGCGGGAGATGTCTACGAGCAGTACTTC.

Ten or more counts support this clonotype. The genes are TRBV7-8 and TRBJ2-1, with D possibly being TRBD2 (6 bases). CDR3 size: 12 residues. V lost 8 bases and J 1 base, leaving 6 bases between the germline ends. Germline V lookup: CDR1 SGHVS, CDR2 FQNEAQ. The CDR3: CASGRSYNEQFF. As DNA, the CDR3 is TGTGCCAGCGGGAGGTCCTACAATGAGCAGTTCTTC.

At least ten counts were recorded for this clonotype. The chain uses TRBV9 and TRBJ2-7; 7 nucleotides line up with TRBD2. The CDR3 runs to 15 residues. Germline V lookup: CDR1 SGDLS, CDR2 YYNGEE. V was clipped by 1 base and J by 3 bases; unmatched bases: 7. This CDR3 is CASSVSSGVNYEQYF. The CDR3 DNA reads as TGTGCCAGCAGCGTATCCAGCGGGGTAAACTACGAGCAGTACTTC.

This clonotype was seen at least ten times. The rearrangement links TRBV5-1 to TRBJ1-2; 10 bases agree with TRBD1. From germline, CDR1 is SGHRS and CDR2 YFSETQ. The CDR3 contains 19 residues. Unmatched junction bases numbered 19, after V lost 4 bases and J lost 4 bases. CDR3 in DNA: TGCGCCAGCAGCCGATTACCGGGACAGGGGTCCTCTTGGGGCTATGGCTACACCTTC. This gives the protein CASSRLPGQGSSWGYGYTF.

This clonotype was counted ten times or more. The chain joins TRBV12-3 or TRBV12-4 to TRBJ1-2; TRBD1 aligns across 7 bases. V trimming: 3 bases; J trimming: 6 bases; junction bases outside the gene matches: 13. The CDR3 totals 16 residues. As DNA, the CDR3 is TGTGCCAGCAGTTTCAATATGGCAGGGGGACAGAATGGCTACACCTTC. It specifies CASSFNMAGGQNGYTF.

This clonotype was recorded at least ten times. The gene calls are TRBV5-1 and TRBJ1-2; 7 positions match TRBD1. This CDR3 is built from 16 residues. With 0 bases clipped from V and 2 bases from J, the junction kept 7 bases outside the gene matches. The germline CDR1 and CDR2 sequences are SGHRS and YFSETQ. The chain's CDR3 is CASSLGMGQTNYGYTF. The CDR3 DNA follows: TGCGCCAGCAGCTTGGGGATGGGACAGACCAACTATGGCTACACCTTC.

This clonotype was seen ten or more times. This chain joins TRBV20-1 and TRBJ1-6; 7 bases align to TRBD1. With 5 bases clipped from V and 8 bases from J, the junction kept 9 bases outside the gene matches. The CDR3 loop spans 14 amino acids. The germline gives CDR1 DFQATT, CDR2 SNEGSKA (reference sequence). CDR3 coding DNA: TGCAGTGCTCCCCGACAGGGCCGTTATTCACCCCTCCACTTT. It yields the protein CSAPRQGRYSPLHF.

This clonotype was observed many times. The rearrangement joins TRBV6-5 to TRBJ1-5, with TRBD1 identical over 7 bases. The CDR3 is 19 residues long. CDR1 and CDR2 (germline): MNHEY, SVGAGI. Trimming took 4 bases from V and 2 from J; bases not matched to a gene: 17. The CDR3 spells CASSSQGRGIRSGNQPQHF. The DNA for the CDR3 is TGTGCCAGCAGTTCACAGGGGCGAGGTATCAGAAGCGGCAATCAGCCCCAGCATTTT.